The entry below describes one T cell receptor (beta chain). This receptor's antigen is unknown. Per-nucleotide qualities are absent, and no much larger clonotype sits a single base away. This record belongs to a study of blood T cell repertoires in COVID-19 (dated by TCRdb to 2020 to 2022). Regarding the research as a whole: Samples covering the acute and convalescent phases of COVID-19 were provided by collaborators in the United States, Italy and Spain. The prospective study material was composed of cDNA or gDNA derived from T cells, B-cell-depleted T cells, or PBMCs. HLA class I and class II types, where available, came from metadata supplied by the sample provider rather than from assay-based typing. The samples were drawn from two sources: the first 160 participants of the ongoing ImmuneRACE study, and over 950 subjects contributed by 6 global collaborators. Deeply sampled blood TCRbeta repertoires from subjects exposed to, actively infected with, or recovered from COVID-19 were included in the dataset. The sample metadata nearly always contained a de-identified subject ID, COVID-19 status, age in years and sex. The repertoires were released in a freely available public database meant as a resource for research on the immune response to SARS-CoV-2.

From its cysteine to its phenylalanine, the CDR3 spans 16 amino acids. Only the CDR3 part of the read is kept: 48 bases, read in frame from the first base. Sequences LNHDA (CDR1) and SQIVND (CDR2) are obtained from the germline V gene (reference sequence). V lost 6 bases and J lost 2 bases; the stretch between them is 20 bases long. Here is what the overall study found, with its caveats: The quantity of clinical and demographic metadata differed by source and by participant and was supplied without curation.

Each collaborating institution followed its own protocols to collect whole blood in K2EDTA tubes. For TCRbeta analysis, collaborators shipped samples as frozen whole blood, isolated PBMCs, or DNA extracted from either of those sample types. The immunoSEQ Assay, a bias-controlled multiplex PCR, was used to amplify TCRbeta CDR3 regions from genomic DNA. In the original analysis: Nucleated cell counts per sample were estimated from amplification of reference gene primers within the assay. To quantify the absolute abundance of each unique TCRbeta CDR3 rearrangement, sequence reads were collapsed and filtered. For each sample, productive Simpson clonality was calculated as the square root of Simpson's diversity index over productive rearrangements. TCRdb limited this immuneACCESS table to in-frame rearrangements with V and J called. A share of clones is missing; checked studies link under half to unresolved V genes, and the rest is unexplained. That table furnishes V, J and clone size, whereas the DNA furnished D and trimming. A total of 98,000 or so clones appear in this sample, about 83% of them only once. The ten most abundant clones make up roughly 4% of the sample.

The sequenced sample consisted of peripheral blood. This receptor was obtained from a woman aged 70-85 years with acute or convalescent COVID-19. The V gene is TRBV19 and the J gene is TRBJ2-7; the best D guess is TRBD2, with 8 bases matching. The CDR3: CASSPRGGRGTYEQYF. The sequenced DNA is TGTGCCAGTAGCCCCCGGGGGGGCAGGGGGACCTACGAGCAGTACTTC.